The 15 T cell receptor beta chains below come from one sample, sequenced in a study of blood T cell repertoires in COVID-19. The assay was immunoSEQ multiplex PCR, and TCRdb's table has in-frame clones only and misses some. Among about 40,000 clones listed, approximately 88% were seen once. The sequenced sample consisted of peripheral blood. The receptors come from a woman aged 70-85 years with acute or convalescent COVID-19.

The chain employs TRBV7-2 and TRBJ1-4; TRBD1 aligns across 10 bases. V lost 3 bases, J lost 10 bases, and 14 bases stayed unmatched. The length of the CDR3 is 17 residues. Germline CDR1 reads SGHTA; CDR2 reads FQGNSA. The CDR3 loop reads CASSFQVLDRGIGKLFF. The DNA of the CDR3 is TGTGCCAGCAGCTTTCAAGTTCTGGACAGGGGGATTGGAAAACTGTTTTTT.

The V gene is TRBV4-3, the J gene TRBJ2-1; tentatively, D is TRBD1 (5 bases). The CDR3 is 14 amino acids. V shed 0 bases and J shed 8 bases, with 11 bases lying between them. Germline V gives CDR1 LGHNA, CDR2 YSLEER. The CDR3: CASSQEDKRDEQFF. CDR3 nucleotides: TGCGCCAGCAGCCAAGAGGACAAAAGGGATGAGCAGTTCTTC.

The chain carries TRBV18 and TRBJ2-3; possible D gene TRBD2, 6 bases. Germline V gene sequence: CDR1 KGHSH, CDR2 LQKENI. This CDR3 is 14 amino acids long. With 3 bases removed from V and 4 bases from J, the gap between germline ends came to 11 bases. CDR3 in DNA: TGTGCCAGCTCACCCCCTAGCGTTGCAGATACGCAGTATTTT. It codes for CASSPPSVADTQYF. Using reference TRBV18 and TRBJ2-3 for the parts outside the CDR3, the full variable domain is NAGVMQNPRHLVRRRGQEARLRCSPMKGHSHVYWYRQLPEEGLKFMVYLQKENIIDESGMPKERFSAEFPKEGPSILRIQQVVRGDSAAYFCASSPPSVADTQYFGPGTRLTVL.

The V gene is TRBV12-3 or TRBV12-4, the J gene TRBJ2-5; possibly TRBD1 for D (5 bases). Trimming removed 3 bases at V and 5 bases at J, with 10 bases between. The CDR3 extends over 13 amino acids. The CDR3 nucleotides read TGTGCCAGCAGTTTTCGACAGTTGGAGACCCAGTACTTC. Translating gives CASSFRQLETQYF.

This chain links TRBV7-9 with TRBJ1-5; TRBD1 matches 7 bases. Germline CDR1 SEHNR, CDR2 FQNEAQ (reference sequence). The CDR3 is made up of 16 amino acids. J was trimmed by 3 bases and V by 3 bases; bases with no gene match: 8. The CDR3 nucleotides are TGTGCCAGCAGCTTTCGCTGGACAGGCGACAATCAGCCCCAGCATTTT. The encoded protein is CASSFRWTGDNQPQHF.

The genes are TRBV6-6 and TRBJ2-7; tentatively, D is TRBD2 (5 bases). Germline CDR1 is MNHNY and CDR2 is SVGAGI (reference sequence). V was shortened by 5 bases and J by 5 bases, with 10 bases between the two germline ends. The CDR3 has 12 residues. CDR3 loop: CASSTQRNEQYV. The CDR3 DNA is TGTGCCAGCAGTACCCAGCGGAACGAGCAGTACGTC.

The V and J genes are TRBV24-1 and TRBJ2-1; the match to TRBD2 covers 8 bases. Germline CDR1 is KGHDR and CDR2 is SFDVKD. Germline trimming cut 3 bases from V and 5 bases from J; bases unmatched to any gene: 8. The CDR3 extends over 16 amino acids. Here the CDR3 reads CATSDRNTGGNNEQFF. Written as DNA, the CDR3 is TGTGCCACCAGTGATCGAAACACGGGAGGGAACAATGAGCAGTTCTTC.

The chain has TRBV5-4 and TRBJ2-7; unclear D gene. CDR3 length equals 10 residues. CDR1 and CDR2 from the germline V gene are SGHNT and YYREEE (reference sequence). V lost 5 bases and J 7 bases, leaving 7 bases between the germline ends. CDR3 in amino acids: CASRSREQYV. CDR3 DNA sequence: TGTGCCAGCAGATCGAGAGAGCAGTACGTC.

This sequence joins TRBV4-3 and TRBJ2-5, with a weak D call TRBD1 (5 bases). The ends were cut back, 1 base at V and 2 bases at J, with 11 bases in the middle. Germline V gene data show CDR1 as LGHNA and CDR2 as YSLEER. This CDR3 is built from 15 residues. The CDR3 spells CASSQVGRGQETQYF. The DNA for the CDR3 is TGCGCCAGCAGCCAAGTGGGAAGGGGACAAGAGACCCAGTACTTC.

This clone was detected only once. The rearrangement joins TRBV6-1 to TRBJ1-2; TRBD1 aligns across 9 bases. With 2 bases clipped from V and 8 bases from J, the junction kept 6 bases outside the gene matches. The CDR3 contains 14 residues. Germline CDR1 and CDR2: MNHNS and SASEGT. The CDR3 nucleotides are TGTGCCAGCAGTGAATTTGGACAGGGGAGGGGCTACACCTTC. Translating gives CASSEFGQGRGYTF.

This clone was counted only a few times. V and J are TRBV7-6 and TRBJ2-3; perhaps TRBD2 as D (5 bases). This CDR3 spans 15 amino acids. The V end lost 1 base, the J end lost 2 bases, and 10 bases lay between the germline ends. Germline V gene data show CDR1 as SGHVS and CDR2 as FNYEAQ. The CDR3 loop is CASSLVSSFTDTQYF. In nucleotides, the CDR3 is TGTGCCAGCAGCTTAGTTTCTAGCTTCACAGATACGCAGTATTTT.

This chain links TRBV6-2 or TRBV6-3 with TRBJ2-1, with 16 bases that match TRBD2. V trimming: 0 bases; J trimming: 9 bases; junction bases outside the gene matches: 2. The CDR3 spans 16 residues. Looked up from germline, CDR1 is MNHEY and CDR2 is SVGEGT. CDR3 in amino acids: CASSYSGTSGRGEQFF. The CDR3 DNA reads as TGTGCCAGCAGTTACTCAGGGACTAGCGGGAGGGGTGAGCAGTTCTTC.

V is TRBV28 and J is TRBJ1-3, with D unresolved. V lost 3 bases and J 2 bases, leaving 14 bases between the germline ends. The CDR3 is made up of 16 amino acids. Germline assignment: CDR1 MDHEN and CDR2 SYDVKM. In nucleotides, the CDR3 is TGTGCCAGCAGTTTTGTTGGTCGGAGTGCTGGAAACACCATATATTTT. Amino acids: CASSFVGRSAGNTIYF.

This sequence joins TRBV7-8 and TRBJ2-1; TRBD2 aligns across 7 bases. In germline, CDR1 is SGHVS, CDR2 FQNEAQ. The CDR3 is 14 amino acids. V lost 5 bases and J lost 8; bases outside the gene matches: 9. CDR3 amino acids: CASSQAGRLDEQFF. The CDR3 bases are TGTGCCAGCAGCCAAGCGGGGCGGCTCGATGAGCAGTTCTTC.

The rearrangement joins TRBV11-2 to TRBJ2-7, with a tentative D call TRBD2 (5 bases). The CDR3 length is 16 residues. Germline CDR1 and CDR2: SGHAT and FQNNGV. The germline V and J ends were trimmed by 0 bases and 4 bases, with 16 bases remaining between them. CDR3 in DNA: TGTGCCAGCAGCTTAGATGGGAGCCCGGTGGGTTACGAGCAGTACGTC. Its translation is CASSLDGSPVGYEQYV.